This T cell receptor beta chain was documented in a study of cytomegalovirus exposure and HLA in healthy donors. Across the study: Early released data had about 85 million unique TCRs, all coming from HLA-typed donors.

Findings and caveats of the study: An observed cluster of highly shared sequence variants was recorded as a likely sequencing artifact. Presence/absence analyses assumed roughly uniform sequencing depth across donors.

CDR1 is DFQATT and CDR2 is SNEGSKA in the germline V gene (reference sequence). The length of the CDR3 is 11 residues. The V end lost 4 bases, the J end lost 2 bases, and 6 bases lay between the germline ends. The PCR used 60 Vbeta and 13 Jbeta primers. Method: immunoSEQ multiplex PCR; TCRdb's copy keeps in-frame clones and lacks some. The sample comprises approximately 210,000 clones, about 81% of which are singletons, and around 2% rests with the top ten. Of note for this clone: Antigen unknown.

Sequencing was carried out using PBMCs. The TCR was taken from a young man in good health and CMV-seronegative. The V gene is TRBV20-1, the J gene TRBJ2-7; D not certain. The CDR3: CSATVAYEQYF. In DNA form, the CDR3 reads TGCAGTGCTACGGTAGCCTACGAGCAGTACTTC.